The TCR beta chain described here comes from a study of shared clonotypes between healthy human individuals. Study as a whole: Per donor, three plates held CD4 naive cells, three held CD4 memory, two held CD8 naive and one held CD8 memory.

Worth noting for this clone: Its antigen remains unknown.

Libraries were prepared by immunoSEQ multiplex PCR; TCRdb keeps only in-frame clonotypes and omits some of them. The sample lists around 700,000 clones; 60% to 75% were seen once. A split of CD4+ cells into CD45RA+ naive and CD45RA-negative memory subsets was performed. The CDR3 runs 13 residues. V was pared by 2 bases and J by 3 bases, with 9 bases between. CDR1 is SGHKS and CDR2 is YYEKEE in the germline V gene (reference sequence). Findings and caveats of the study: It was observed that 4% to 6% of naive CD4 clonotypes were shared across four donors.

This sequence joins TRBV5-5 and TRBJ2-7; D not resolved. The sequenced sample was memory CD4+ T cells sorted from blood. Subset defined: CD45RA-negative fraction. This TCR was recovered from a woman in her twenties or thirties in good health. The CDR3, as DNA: TGTGCCAGCAGCTTCCAGGCTTACTACGAGCAGTACTTC. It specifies CASSFQAYYEQYF. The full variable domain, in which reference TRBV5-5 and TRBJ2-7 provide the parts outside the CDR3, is DAGVTQSPTHLIKTRGQQVTLRCSPISGHKSVSWYQQVLGQGPQFIFQYYEKEERGRGNFPDRFSARQFPNYSSELNVNALLLGDSALYLCASSFQAYYEQYFGPGTRLTVT.